The sequence of this T cell receptor (beta chain) was determined in a study of regulatory T cells in long-lasting Graves disease listed by TCRdb under 2021. About the full investigation: Persistent Graves' disease meant more than 5 years of antithyroid drug treatment with TSH receptor autoantibodies that stayed positive. Patients with persistent Graves' disease were compared with patients with newly diagnosed Graves' disease using TCR sequencing and RNA sequencing of peripheral blood. A total of about 33 samples were covered by TCR sequencing, comprising approximately 13 persistent and some 20 newly diagnosed Graves' disease patients. In the clinical cohort, patients with persistent Graves' disease had used antithyroid drugs for an average of roughly 10 years. The study was registered as a clinical trial and conducted in China.

The paper as a whole reports these results and caveats: Preferential use of TRBV28, TRBJ1-2 and TRBJ2-5 was observed in persistent disease, whereas TRBV20-1 and TRBJ2-1 were favored in newly diagnosed disease. As a limitation, the authors acknowledged that the small sample size may reduce accuracy. A larger number of public clonotypes was shared among persistent patients (approximately 2,500) than among newly diagnosed patients (around 890). The study examined only peripheral blood because the primary lesion, thyroid tissue, could not be accessed. Sequencing and analysis were restricted to the TCR beta chain. Persistent Graves' disease patients showed lower TCR Shannon entropy and fewer highly expanded clones than newly diagnosed patients, suggesting clonal expansion.

Reading the label with the study, this specimen's time point is: persistent/refractory GD, antithyroid drugs over 5 years with positive TRAb. RNA was extracted from PBMCs in TRIzol for both TCR sequencing and RNA sequencing. The diagnosis of Graves' disease followed American Thyroid Association guidelines. Patients for the study were recruited at an endocrinology department in Xi'an, China. From each patient, around 9 milliliters of peripheral blood was collected into an EDTA anticoagulant tube. Ficoll Paque Plus density gradient separation was used to isolate PBMCs, and no further T cell sorting was done. An Agilent 2100 Bioanalyzer and agarose gel were used to check RNA quality, and a NanoDrop 2000 was used to measure RNA concentration. The sample holds many counts of this clonotype. Its antigen is unknown. Base qualities are not provided; no much larger clone lies one nucleotide away. The library was produced with multiplex PCR. The instrument was an Illumina HiSeq 4000. iRepertoire HTBI primers and Arm-PCR amplification of CDR3 regions were used to construct TCR beta libraries. Gel purification was performed on PCR products prior to sequencing. As for how the authors treated the data: Across samples, around 58 TRBV and 13 to 15 TRBJ segments were identified and used for gene usage analysis of CDR3 amino acid clonotypes. Filtered high-quality paired reads were merged into contigs using COPE and FqMerger. Contigs were aligned with BLAST to IMGT TRBV, TRBD and TRBJ reference genes, and CDR3 was defined per IMGT. Highly expanded clones were defined as clonotypes with a frequency above 0.1%. Shannon entropy was used to measure repertoire diversity, and the Gini coefficient was used to measure V-J evenness. A clonotype found in more than one individual was treated as public. TCRdb reprocessed the public reads (quality trimming at Q25 with fastp, clone calling with MiXCR) and kept in-frame beta chains. CDR3 protein sequences are deduplicated, and each keeps its most common genes and DNA. The V and J calls reflect TCRdb's pipeline rather than the authors' work. Within this sample are roughly 500,000 distinct CDR3 sequences, with roughly 20% of them counted one time only. Together, the top ten hold over 7.5% of the sample.

Ends trimmed: V by 0 bases, J by 2 bases; bases unmatched to a gene: 6. The CDR3, from cysteine to phenylalanine, totals 15 residues. This entry keeps only the CDR3 DNA: 45 bases, framed from base 1. The CDR1 and CDR2 encoded by the germline V gene (reference sequence) are DFQATT and SNEGSKA. The clonotype originates from a female donor with Graves disease. This sample comprised peripheral blood mononuclear cells (PBMCs), obtained when the disease was refractory, from a patient treated with antithyroid drugs. The chain was built from TRBV20-1 and TRBJ2-7; 8 central bases correspond to TRBD2. The CDR3 reads as follows: CSARDLSGSPYEQYF. The DNA is TGCAGTGCTAGAGATCTAAGCGGGAGTCCCTACGAGCAGTACTTC.